The entry that follows covers one TCR beta chain sequence. What it binds is unknown. These data belong to a study of T cell responses to AZD1222 COVID-19 vaccine. Study-level information: Second-dose intervals of approximately 4 or approximately 12 weeks were pooled.

With 6 bases clipped from V and 6 bases from J, the junction kept 10 bases outside the gene matches. Germline CDR1 is SGHTA and CDR2 is FQGTGA. The length of the CDR3 is 15 residues. General observations from the study: The study found Spike-specific TCR breadth and depth rose after two AZD1222 doses. The study sampled repertoires only after the peak T cell response.

Clones were sequenced by immunoSEQ multiplex PCR, and TCRdb holds only the in-frame ones, with some missing. Found here are some 140,000 clones, over 90% of them singletons; the top ten hold 1.5% to 2%. The TCR was taken from an adult in good health. This chain connects TRBV7-3 to TRBJ2-4; TRBD1 agrees at 8 bases. This sample comprised peripheral blood, obtained on day 0 of AZD1222 vaccination. CDR3 residues: CASRQQGGPINIQYF. The CDR3 DNA sequence: TGTGCCAGCAGACAACAGGGGGGACCGATAAACATTCAGTACTTC.